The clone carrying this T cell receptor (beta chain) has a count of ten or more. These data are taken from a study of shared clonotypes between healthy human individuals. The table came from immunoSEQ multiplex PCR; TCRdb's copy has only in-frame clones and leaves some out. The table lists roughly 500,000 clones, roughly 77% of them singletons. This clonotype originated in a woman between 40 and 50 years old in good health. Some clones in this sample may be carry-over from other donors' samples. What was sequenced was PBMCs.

The CDR3, as DNA: TGTGCCAGCGGGAAGGGGTCCCGGGACCAAGGGGAGACCCAGTACTTC. Protein sequence: CASGKGSRDQGETQYF. The chain uses TRBV2 and TRBJ2-5; possibly TRBD1 or TRBD2 for D (5 bases each). The ends were cut back, 8 bases at V and 5 bases at J, with 24 bases in the middle. Germline CDR1 reads SNHLY; CDR2 reads FYNNEI. The length of the CDR3 is 16 residues.